The clone carrying this T cell receptor beta chain was counted ten times or more. Antigen unknown. This record comes from a study of T-cell reconstitution after alpha-beta-depleted transplantation in children. Preparation of the TCRbeta library involved a method that used unique molecular identifiers. TCRdb re-called the PCR reads with MiXCR, one entry per CDR3 protein. The data hold some 110,000 distinct CDR3 sequences, with 10% to 13% observed a single time. V dropped 4 bases and J dropped 6; count of bases not matched to a gene: 14. The length of the CDR3 is 17 residues. Germline CDR1 and CDR2: SGHRS and YFSETQ. Whole-study findings and limits: Expanded graft clones, several hundred of them, were reportedly the source of alpha-beta T cells about two months after transplant. Among T cells one year after transplant, newly produced cells accounted for most counts and diversity. Surviving recipient cells, namely T cells and thymic progenitors, were the source of high day-60 TCRbeta diversity in some patients.

Material: PBMCs, obtained before TCRalphabeta/CD19-depleted stem cell transplant. The TCR comes from a boy aged 2 to 10 with acute lymphoblastic leukemia, due to receive a stem cell transplant. The rearrangement uses TRBV5-1 and TRBJ2-7; the match to TRBD2 covers 12 bases. The CDR3 sequence is CASSKSGLAGTRSEQYF. CDR3 in DNA: TGCGCCAGCAGCAAATCGGGACTAGCGGGCACGCGTAGCGAGCAGTACTTC.